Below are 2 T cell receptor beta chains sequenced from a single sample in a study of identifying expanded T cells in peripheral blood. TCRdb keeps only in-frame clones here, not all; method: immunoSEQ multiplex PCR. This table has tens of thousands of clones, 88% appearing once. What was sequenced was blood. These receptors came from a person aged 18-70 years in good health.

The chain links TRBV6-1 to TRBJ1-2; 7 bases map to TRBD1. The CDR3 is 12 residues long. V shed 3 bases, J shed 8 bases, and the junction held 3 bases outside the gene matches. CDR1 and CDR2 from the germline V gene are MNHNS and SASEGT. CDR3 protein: CASSDRGRGYTF. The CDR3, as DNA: TGTGCCAGCAGTGACAGGGGGAGAGGCTACACCTTC.

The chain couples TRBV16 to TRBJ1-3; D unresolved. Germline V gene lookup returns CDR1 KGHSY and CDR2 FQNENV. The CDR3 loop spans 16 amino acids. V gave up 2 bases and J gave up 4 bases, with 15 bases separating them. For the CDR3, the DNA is TGTGCCAGCAGCCAACCGGACGGGCCAAGGGGAAACACCATATATTTT. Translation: CASSQPDGPRGNTIYF.